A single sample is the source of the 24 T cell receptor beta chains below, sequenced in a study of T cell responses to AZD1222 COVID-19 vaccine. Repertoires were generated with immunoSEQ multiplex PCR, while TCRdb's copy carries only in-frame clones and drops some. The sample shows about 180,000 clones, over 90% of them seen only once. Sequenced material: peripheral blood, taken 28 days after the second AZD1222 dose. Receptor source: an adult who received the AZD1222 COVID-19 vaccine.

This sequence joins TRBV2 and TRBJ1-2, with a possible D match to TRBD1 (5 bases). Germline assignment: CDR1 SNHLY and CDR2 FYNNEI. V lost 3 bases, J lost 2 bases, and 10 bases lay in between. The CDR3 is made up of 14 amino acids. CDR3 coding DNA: TGTGCCAGCAGTGACCCGGGGGAAAACTATGGCTACACCTTC. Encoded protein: CASSDPGENYGYTF.

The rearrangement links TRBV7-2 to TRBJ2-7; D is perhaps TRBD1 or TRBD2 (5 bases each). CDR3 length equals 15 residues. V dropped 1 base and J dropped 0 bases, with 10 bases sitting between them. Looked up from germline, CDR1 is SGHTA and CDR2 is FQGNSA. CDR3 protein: CASSLVSGSSYEQYF. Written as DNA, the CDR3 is TGTGCCAGCAGCTTAGTTTCAGGGAGCTCCTACGAGCAGTACTTC.

The CDR3 DNA is TGCGCCAGCAGCGACGGACAGGGACCAGATACGCAGTATTTT. This codes for CASSDGQGPDTQYF. This chain uses TRBV5-1 with TRBJ2-3; 8 bases match TRBD1. The CDR3 is made up of 14 amino acids. Germline loops: CDR1 SGHRS, CDR2 YFSETQ. The ends lost 4 bases at V and 4 bases at J; junction bases unmatched: 5. Based on the CDR3 plus reference TRBV5-1 and TRBJ2-3, the full variable domain is KAGVTQTPRYLIKTRGQQVTLSCSPISGHRSVSWYQQTPGQGLQFLFEYFSETQRNKGNFPGRFSGRQFSNSRSEMNVSTLELGDSALYLCASSDGQGPDTQYFGPGTRLTVL.

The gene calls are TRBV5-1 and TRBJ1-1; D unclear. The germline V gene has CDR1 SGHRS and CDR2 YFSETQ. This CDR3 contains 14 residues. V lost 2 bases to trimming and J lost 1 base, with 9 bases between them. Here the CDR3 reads CASSFPDPNTEAFF. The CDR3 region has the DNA TGCGCCAGCAGCTTTCCAGACCCGAACACTGAAGCTTTCTTT.

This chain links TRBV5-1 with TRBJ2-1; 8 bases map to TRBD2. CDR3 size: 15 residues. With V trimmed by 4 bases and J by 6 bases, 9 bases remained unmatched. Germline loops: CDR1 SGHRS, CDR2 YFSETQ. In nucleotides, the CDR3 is TGCGCCAGCAGCACCACGACTAGCGCGGTCAATGAGCAGTTCTTC. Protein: CASSTTTSAVNEQFF.

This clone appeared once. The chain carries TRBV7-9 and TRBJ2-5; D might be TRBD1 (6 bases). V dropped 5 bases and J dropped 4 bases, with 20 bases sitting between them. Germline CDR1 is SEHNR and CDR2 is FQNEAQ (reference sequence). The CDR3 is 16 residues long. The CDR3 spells CASSTVSGWGRETQYF. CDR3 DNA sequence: TGTGCCAGCAGCACAGTCTCGGGTTGGGGGCGAGAGACCCAGTACTTC. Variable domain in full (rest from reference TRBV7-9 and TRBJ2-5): DTGVSQNPRHKITKRGQNVTFRCDPISEHNRLYWYRQTLGQGPEFLTYFQNEAQLEKSRLLSDRFSAERPKGSFSTLEIQRTEQGDSAMYLCASSTVSGWGRETQYFGPGTRLLVL.

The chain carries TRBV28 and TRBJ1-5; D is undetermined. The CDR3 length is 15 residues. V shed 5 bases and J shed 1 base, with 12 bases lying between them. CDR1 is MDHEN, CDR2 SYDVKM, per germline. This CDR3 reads CASSVRLGSNQPQHF. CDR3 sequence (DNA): TGTGCCAGCAGTGTTCGACTTGGGAGCAATCAGCCCCAGCATTTT.

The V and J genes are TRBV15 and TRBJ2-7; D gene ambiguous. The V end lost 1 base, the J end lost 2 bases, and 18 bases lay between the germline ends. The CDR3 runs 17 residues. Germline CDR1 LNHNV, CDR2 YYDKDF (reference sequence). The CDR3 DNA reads TGTGCCACCAGCAGAGGTCCCTCTTCGGCGGCTACCTACGAGCAGTACTTC. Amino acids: CATSRGPSSAATYEQYF.

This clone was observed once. The CDR3 DNA sequence: TGTGCCAGCAGCGACGGAGCGGACTCTGGAAACACCATATATTTT. This encodes CASSDGADSGNTIYF. The chain couples TRBV3-1 (or the pseudogene TRBV3-2) to TRBJ1-3; D is uncertain. The V gene lost 5 bases and the J gene lost 0 bases, with 11 bases spanning the gap. Germline CDR1 is LGHDT and CDR2 is YNNKEL (reference sequence). The CDR3 is 15 residues long.

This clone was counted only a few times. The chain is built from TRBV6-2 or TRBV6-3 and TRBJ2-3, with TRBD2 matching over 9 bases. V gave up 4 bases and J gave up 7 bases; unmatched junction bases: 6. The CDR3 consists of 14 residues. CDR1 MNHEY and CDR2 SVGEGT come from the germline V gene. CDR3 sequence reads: CASSFAGGLYTQYF. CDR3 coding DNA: TGTGCCAGCAGTTTTGCGGGGGGGCTATATACGCAGTATTTT.

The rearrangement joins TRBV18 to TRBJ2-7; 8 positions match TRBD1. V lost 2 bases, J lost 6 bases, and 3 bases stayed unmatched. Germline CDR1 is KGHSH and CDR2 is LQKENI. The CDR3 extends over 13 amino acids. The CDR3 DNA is TGTGCCAGCTCACCAGTGACAGGGGCCGAGCAGTACTTC. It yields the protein CASSPVTGAEQYF.

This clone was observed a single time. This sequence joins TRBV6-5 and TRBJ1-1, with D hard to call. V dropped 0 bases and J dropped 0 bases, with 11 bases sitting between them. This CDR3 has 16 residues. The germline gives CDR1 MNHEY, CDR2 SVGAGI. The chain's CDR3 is CASSYSYEIMNTEAFF. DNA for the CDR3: TGTGCCAGCAGTTACTCGTATGAGATTATGAACACTGAAGCTTTCTTT.

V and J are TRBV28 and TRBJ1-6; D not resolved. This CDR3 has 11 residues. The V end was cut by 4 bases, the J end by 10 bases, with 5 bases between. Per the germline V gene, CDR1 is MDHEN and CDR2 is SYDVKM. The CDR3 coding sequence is TGTGCCAGCAGTTCTGGATCACCCCTCCACTTT. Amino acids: CASSSGSPLHF.

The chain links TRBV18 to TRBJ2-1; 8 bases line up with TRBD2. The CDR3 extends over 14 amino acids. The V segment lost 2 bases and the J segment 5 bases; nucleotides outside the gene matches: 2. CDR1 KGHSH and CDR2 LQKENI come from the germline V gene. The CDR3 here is CASSPGLADNEQFF. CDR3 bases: TGTGCCAGCTCACCAGGACTAGCAGACAATGAGCAGTTCTTC.

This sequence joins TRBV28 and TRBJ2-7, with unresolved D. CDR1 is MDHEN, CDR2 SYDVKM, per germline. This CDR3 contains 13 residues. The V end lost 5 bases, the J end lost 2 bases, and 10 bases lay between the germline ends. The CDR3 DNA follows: TGTGCCAGCAGTGACCCCGTTCCCTACGAGCAGTACTTC. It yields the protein CASSDPVPYEQYF. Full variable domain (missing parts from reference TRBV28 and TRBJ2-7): DVKVTQSSRYLVKRTGEKVFLECVQDMDHENMFWYRQDPGLGLRLIYFSYDVKMKEKGDIPEGYSVSREKKERFSLILESASTNQTSMYLCASSDPVPYEQYFGPGTRLTVT.

CDR3 bases: TGTGCCATCAGGCCACTAGCGGGAGGGGGTGAGCAGTACTTC. Its translation: CAIRPLAGGGEQYF. This sequence joins TRBV10-3 and TRBJ2-7; 13 bases fit TRBD2. The CDR3 runs to 14 residues. The ends lost 6 bases at V and 7 bases at J; junction bases unmatched: 6. In germline, CDR1 is ENHRY, CDR2 SYGVKD.

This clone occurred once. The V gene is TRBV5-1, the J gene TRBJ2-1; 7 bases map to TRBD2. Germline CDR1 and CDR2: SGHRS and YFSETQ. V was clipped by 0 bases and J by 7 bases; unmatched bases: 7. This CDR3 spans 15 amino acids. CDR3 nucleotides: TGCGCCAGCAGCTTGGCACTCGGGGGGTTGAATGAGCAGTTCTTC. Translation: CASSLALGGLNEQFF.

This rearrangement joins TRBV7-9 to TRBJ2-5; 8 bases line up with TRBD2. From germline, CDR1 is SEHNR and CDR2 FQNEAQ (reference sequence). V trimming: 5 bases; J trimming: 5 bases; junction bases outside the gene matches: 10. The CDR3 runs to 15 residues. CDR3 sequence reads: CASSQGGTRYETQYF. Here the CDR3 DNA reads TGTGCCAGCAGCCAGGGCGGGACTAGGTACGAGACCCAGTACTTC.

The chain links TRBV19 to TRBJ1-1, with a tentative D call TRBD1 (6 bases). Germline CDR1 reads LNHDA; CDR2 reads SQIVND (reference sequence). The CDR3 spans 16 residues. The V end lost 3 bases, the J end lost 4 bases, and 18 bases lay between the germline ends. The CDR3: CASSIGRGDRGTEAFF. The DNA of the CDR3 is TGTGCCAGTAGTATTGGTAGGGGGGATAGAGGCACTGAAGCTTTCTTT. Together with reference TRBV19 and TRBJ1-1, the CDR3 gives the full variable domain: DGGITQSPKYLFRKEGQNVTLSCEQNLNHDAMYWYRQDPGQGLRLIYYSQIVNDFQKGDIAEGYSVSREKKESFPLTVTSAQKNPTAFYLCASSIGRGDRGTEAFFGQGTRLTVV.

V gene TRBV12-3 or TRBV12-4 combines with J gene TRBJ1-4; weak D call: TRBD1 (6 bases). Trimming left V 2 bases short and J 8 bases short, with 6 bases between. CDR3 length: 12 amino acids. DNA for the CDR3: TGTGCCAGCAGTTTACAGGGGGAAAAACTGTTTTTT. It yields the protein CASSLQGEKLFF.

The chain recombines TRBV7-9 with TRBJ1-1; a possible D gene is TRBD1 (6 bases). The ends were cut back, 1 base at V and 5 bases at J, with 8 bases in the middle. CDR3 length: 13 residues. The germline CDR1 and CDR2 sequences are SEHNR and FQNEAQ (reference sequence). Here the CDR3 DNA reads TGTGCCAGCAGCTTAGAGGGGGAAACTGAAGCTTTCTTT. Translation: CASSLEGETEAFF.

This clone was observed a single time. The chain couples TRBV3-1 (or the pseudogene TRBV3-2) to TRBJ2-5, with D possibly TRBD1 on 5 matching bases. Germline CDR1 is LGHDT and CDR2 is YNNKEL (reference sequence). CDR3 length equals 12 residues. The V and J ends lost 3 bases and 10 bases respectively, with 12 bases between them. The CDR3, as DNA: TGTGCCAGCAGCCAGGGGCCCCGGGTCCAGTACTTC. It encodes CASSQGPRVQYF.

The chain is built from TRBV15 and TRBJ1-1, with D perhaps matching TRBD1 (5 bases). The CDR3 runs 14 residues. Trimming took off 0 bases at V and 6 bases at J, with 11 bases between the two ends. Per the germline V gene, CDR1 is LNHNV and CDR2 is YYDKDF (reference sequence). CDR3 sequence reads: CATSRDGGSPEAFF. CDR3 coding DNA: TGTGCCACCAGCAGAGATGGGGGGTCTCCTGAAGCTTTCTTT.

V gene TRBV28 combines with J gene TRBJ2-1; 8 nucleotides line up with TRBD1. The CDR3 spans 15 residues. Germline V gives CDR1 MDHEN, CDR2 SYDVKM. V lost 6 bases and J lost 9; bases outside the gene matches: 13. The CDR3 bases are TGTGCCAGCAGCCTCGGACAGGGCCTTTATGGTGAGCAGTTCTTC. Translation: CASSLGQGLYGEQFF.